This TCR beta chain stems from a study of shared clonotypes between healthy human individuals. For the study at large: Each donor had three CD4 naive, three CD4 memory, two CD8 naive and one CD8 memory plate.

Only in-frame clones appear in the TCRdb table, and some are missing; sequencing was by immunoSEQ multiplex PCR. Of approximately 320,000 clones listed, 87% were seen once; the top ten hold roughly 17%. The donor population consisted of healthy HIV-negative adults with no recent acute infections or vaccinations. Material: memory CD8+ T cells sorted from blood. The subset is: CD45RO+ cells pooled with CCR7-negative TemRA cells. This TCR derives from a man aged 18-30 years in good health.

The CDR3 here is CASSPSTGTYGYTF. For the CDR3, the DNA is TGTGCCAGCAGTCCATCCACAGGCACCTATGGCTACACCTTC. V and J are TRBV27 and TRBJ1-2; tentatively, D is TRBD1 (5 bases). This CDR3 comprises 14 residues. The germline V gene has CDR1 MNHEY and CDR2 SMNVEV (reference sequence). Trimming pared 5 bases from V and 4 bases from J, leaving 14 bases between.